This T cell receptor (beta chain) was retrieved from a study of memory CD4+ T cells and cytomegalovirus serostatus. Authors' processing steps: After removing out-of-frame reads, around 2 million distinct TCRbeta sequences remained. The table came from immunoSEQ multiplex PCR; TCRdb's copy has only in-frame clones and leaves some out. V, J and clone size derive from that table, while D and trimming were established from the DNA sequence. The table records tens of thousands of clones, 70% to 80% of them present only once. The sort gate was single viable CD3+CD4+CD8-CD45RO+ cells for memory CD4+ T cells. Serum IgG to CMV pp150, pp28, p38 and p52 defined serostatus. Sequenced sample: memory CD4+ T cells from blood. This clonotype originated in an adult in good health and CMV-seronegative.

CDR3 bases: TGTGCCAGCTCACTCGGAGCCGTCTCTGGAAACACCATATATTTT. Translated, it gives CASSLGAVSGNTIYF. The chain joins TRBV18 to TRBJ1-3, with D unclear. This CDR3 is built from 15 residues. V was trimmed by 4 bases and J by 0 bases, leaving 10 bases between them. Germline CDR1 KGHSH, CDR2 LQKENI.